The next 8 T cell receptor beta chains were all read from a single sample in a study of PD-L1 blockade in urothelial cancer. Only in-frame clones appear in the TCRdb table, and some are missing; sequencing was by immunoSEQ multiplex PCR. The repertoire holds tens of thousands of clones, 80% to 90% seen once, with 1.6% in the top ten. Time point defined: pretreatment peripheral blood. Sequencing was performed on PBMCs, taken around atezolizumab (anti-PD-L1) treatment. The receptors were gathered from a man in his sixties or seventies with urothelial cancer.

The V call is TRBV4-2, the J call TRBJ2-7, with D maybe TRBD2 (6 bases). Trimming took off 4 bases at V and 5 bases at J, with 15 bases between the two ends. Germline V gene data show CDR1 as LGHNA and CDR2 as YNFKEQ. This CDR3 is 14 amino acids long. This CDR3 is CASSLGGPSDEQYF. The CDR3 DNA is TGTGCCAGCAGCCTCGGGGGTCCCTCTGACGAGCAGTACTTC.

This chain connects TRBV5-5 to TRBJ2-3; 8 bases match TRBD2. The CDR3 spans 15 residues. Germline V CDR1 and CDR2: SGHKS, YYEKEE (reference sequence). Unmatched junction bases numbered 9, after V lost 3 bases and J lost 6 bases. This CDR3 is CASSSGGRTSDTQYF. The CDR3 region has the DNA TGTGCCAGCAGCTCCGGCGGGAGGACGTCGGATACGCAGTATTTT.

CDR3: CASSPSQAYGYTF. CDR3 in DNA: TGTGCCAGCAGCCCCTCACAAGCGTATGGCTACACCTTC. The J gene is TRBJ1-2, the V gene TRBV7-3; D is undetermined. CDR1 and CDR2 (germline): SGHTA, FQGTGA. The CDR3 has 13 amino acids. Trimming cost V 5 bases and J 5 bases, with 12 bases left between them.

This chain links TRBV11-2 with TRBJ1-1; D remains unclear. Germline values: CDR1 SGHAT, CDR2 FQNNGV. Trimming took 3 bases from V and 0 from J, leaving 8 bases between them. The CDR3 runs to 14 residues. CDR3 DNA: TGTGCCAGCAGCTTGGCACACCTGAACACTGAAGCTTTCTTT. Encoded protein: CASSLAHLNTEAFF. Filled out from reference TRBV11-2 and TRBJ1-1, the complete variable domain reads EAGVAQSPRYKIIEKRQSVAFWCNPISGHATLYWYQQILGQGPKLLIQFQNNGVVDDSQLPKDRFSAERLKGVDSTLKIQPAKLEDSAVYLCASSLAHLNTEAFFGQGTRLTVV.

The gene calls are TRBV27 and TRBJ1-5; D gene uncertain. The V end lost 6 bases, the J end lost 1 base, and 13 bases lay between the germline ends. The CDR3 contains 15 residues. Germline lookup yields CDR1 MNHEY and CDR2 SMNVEV (reference sequence). The CDR3 nucleotides are TGTGCCAGCAGCCCACTGGGCCAAAGCAATCAGCCCCAGCATTTT. It yields the protein CASSPLGQSNQPQHF.

This chain uses TRBV28 with TRBJ1-2; 7 positions agree with TRBD1. CDR3 size: 15 residues. Germline assignment: CDR1 MDHEN and CDR2 SYDVKM. J gave up 0 bases and V 6 bases, and 7 bases lay outside the gene matches. CDR3 loop: CASRGGTATNYGYTF. The CDR3 nucleotides are TGTGCCAGCAGGGGCGGGACAGCTACTAACTATGGCTACACCTTC.

The chain has TRBV27 and TRBJ2-1, with TRBD2 identical over 13 bases. Germline assignment: CDR1 MNHEY and CDR2 SMNVEV (reference sequence). The V segment lost 3 bases and the J segment 10 bases; nucleotides outside the gene matches: 6. This CDR3 is 15 amino acids long. The CDR3 here is CASSFGTSGTGEQFF. The DNA of the CDR3 is TGTGCCAGCAGTTTTGGGACTAGCGGGACGGGGGAGCAGTTCTTC.

The V and J genes are TRBV27 and TRBJ2-1; tentatively, D is TRBD2 (5 bases). The V end was cut by 7 bases, the J end by 4 bases, with 17 bases between. This CDR3 has 15 amino acids. Germline CDR1 is MNHEY and CDR2 is SMNVEV (reference sequence). The CDR3: CASTRGPSSYNEQFF. The DNA of the CDR3 is TGTGCCAGCACCCGAGGCCCTAGCAGTTACAATGAGCAGTTCTTC.